The 25 T cell receptor beta chains given below trace back to one sample, sequenced in a study of cytomegalovirus exposure and HLA in healthy donors. The PCR ran on 60 Vbeta and 13 Jbeta primers. Method: immunoSEQ multiplex PCR; TCRdb's copy keeps in-frame clones and lacks some. The sample has about 210,000 clones; roughly 83% are singletons. Material: PBMCs. These receptor sequences come from a male donor in good health and CMV-seropositive.

In the case of this clone: The junction and the germline gene differ at one end; a read error may be behind it. The genes are TRBV6-5 and TRBJ2-7; 9 bases are shared with TRBD2. CDR1 MNHEY and CDR2 SVGAGI come from the germline V gene. This CDR3 contains 15 residues. CDR3 sequence (DNA): TGTGCCGGCAGTCCACTTGGCGGGGGGGCCTACGAGCAGTACTTC. Translated: CAGSPLGGGAYEQYF.

The rearrangement links TRBV28 to TRBJ1-1; tentatively, D is TRBD1 (5 bases). V lost 11 bases, J lost 0 bases, and 16 bases lay in between. The CDR3 loop spans 14 amino acids. Germline CDR1 and CDR2: MDHEN and SYDVKM. CDR3 sequence: CAVRGDRLNTEAFF. CDR3 in DNA: TGTGCCGTACGGGGGGACCGTTTGAACACTGAAGCTTTCTTT.

This chain joins TRBV19 and TRBJ2-5; D might be TRBD2 (6 bases). The CDR3 consists of 14 residues. V gave up 4 bases and J gave up 3 bases, with 12 bases separating them. Germline V CDR1 and CDR2: LNHDA, SQIVND (reference sequence). CDR3 nucleotide sequence: TGTGCCAGTAGTACGGGACTTAGGGAAGAGACCCAGTACTTC. It is translated as CASSTGLREETQYF.

V usage is TRBV5-4 and J usage is TRBJ2-5; 12 positions match TRBD2. The CDR3 length is 17 residues. The germline V gene encodes CDR1 SGHNT and CDR2 YYREEE (reference sequence). With V trimmed by 0 bases and J by 4 bases, 7 bases remained unmatched. DNA of the CDR3: TGTGCCAGCAGCTTGGCGGCTAGCGGGGGGGCCGGAGAGACCCAGTACTTC. This codes for CASSLAASGGAGETQYF.

The chain recombines TRBV5-4 with TRBJ2-7, with D perhaps TRBD1 (6 bases). The CDR3 covers 15 residues. Trimming stripped 2 bases from V and 1 base from J, with 13 bases between. Germline V CDR1 and CDR2: SGHNT, YYREEE (reference sequence). Here the CDR3 reads CASSLPGQSSYEQYF. CDR3 bases: TGTGCCAGCAGCTTACCGGGACAATCTTCCTACGAGCAGTACTTC.

This clone has a single count. The V call is TRBV27, the J call TRBJ2-7; possibly TRBD2 for D (5 bases). Trimming shortened V by 9 bases and J by 3 bases, and 18 bases separated the two germline ends. This CDR3 is 14 amino acids long. CDR1 is MNHEY and CDR2 is SMNVEV in the germline V gene (reference sequence). CDR3 region: CASSEPQRSYEQYF. CDR3 sequence (DNA): TGTGCCAGTTCCGAGCCCCAGCGGAGCTACGAGCAGTACTTC.

The chain couples TRBV7-9 to TRBJ2-2; TRBD1 matches 7 bases. Losses at the gene ends were 5 bases for V and 7 bases for J; bases not matched to a gene: 7. The V gene's germline CDR1 is SEHNR and CDR2 FQNEAQ (reference sequence). The CDR3 spans 14 residues. Here the CDR3 DNA reads TGTGCCAGCAGCCAGACAGGGTACCACGGGGAGCTGTTTTTT. It encodes CASSQTGYHGELFF.

CDR3 coding DNA: TGTGCCTCACTGACGACTTTCTCTGGAAACACCATATATTTT. It is translated as CASLTTFSGNTIYF. The J gene is TRBJ1-3, the V gene TRBV19; no definite D call. The CDR3 contains 14 residues. Between the trimmed V and J ends, which lost 11 bases and 0 bases, there was a span of 14 bases. Germline CDR1 reads LNHDA; CDR2 reads SQIVND (reference sequence).

V gene TRBV5-6 combines with J gene TRBJ1-4; D is unclear. Looked up from germline, CDR1 is SGHDT and CDR2 is YYEEEE. V was trimmed by 1 base and J by 8 bases, leaving 9 bases between them. This CDR3 region has 13 residues. The CDR3 is CASSLRGGEKLFF. In DNA form, the CDR3 reads TGTGCCAGCAGCTTGCGGGGAGGCGAAAAACTGTTTTTT.

Details on this clone: At one boundary the junction diverges from the germline segment, which might be a read error. The rearrangement links TRBV7-7 to TRBJ2-2, with a tentative D call TRBD2 (6 bases). Germline V gives CDR1 SSHAT, CDR2 FNYEAQ (reference sequence). The length of the CDR3 is 15 residues. The CDR3 region is CASSSKTRNTGELFF. The CDR3 DNA follows: TGTGCTAGCAGCTCCAAGACTAGGAACACCGGGGAGCTGTTTTTT.

CDR3 residues: CASSPRLADEQYF. In DNA, the CDR3 is TGTGCCAGCAGCCCCCGACTAGCGGACGAGCAGTACTTC. The rearrangement links TRBV14 to TRBJ2-7; 9 positions match TRBD2. Germline trimming cut 4 bases from V and 5 bases from J; bases unmatched to any gene: 3. CDR1 and CDR2 from the germline V gene are SGHDN and FVKESK. The CDR3 runs to 13 residues.

In the case of this clone: At one end, the junction sequence differs from germline, possibly due to a read error. The chain joins TRBV7-7 to TRBJ2-1, with 8 positions matching TRBD1. This CDR3 has 15 amino acids. Germline assignment: CDR1 SSHAT and CDR2 FNYEAQ (reference sequence). The CDR3 bases are TGTGCTAGCAGCCAACTAGGACAGGGATCCAATGAGCAGTTCTTC. Protein sequence: CASSQLGQGSNEQFF.

The rearrangement joins TRBV6-5 to TRBJ2-4; the match to TRBD1 covers 7 bases. Unmatched junction bases numbered 12, after V lost 4 bases and J lost 6 bases. The germline V gene has CDR1 MNHEY and CDR2 SVGAGI. There are 16 residues in the CDR3. The DNA of the CDR3 is TGTGCCAGCAGTTCCACCCGGACAGGAGGTTCAAACATTCAGTACTTC. Its protein product is CASSSTRTGGSNIQYF.

The gene calls are TRBV18 and TRBJ2-2; 7 bases match TRBD1. The junction had 8 bases not matched to a gene; V was cut back by 2 bases and J by 2 bases. This CDR3 contains 17 residues. Germline V gene data show CDR1 as KGHSH and CDR2 as LQKENI. The CDR3 nucleotides read TGTGCCAGCTCACCAGTCACGACAGGGATAAACACCGGGGAGCTGTTTTTT. Translating gives CASSPVTTGINTGELFF.

The genes are TRBV30 and TRBJ2-5; D might be TRBD2 (6 bases). V lost 1 base and J lost 11, with 14 bases in between. This CDR3 spans 12 amino acids. Germline V CDR1 and CDR2: GTSNPN, SVGIG (reference sequence). DNA of the CDR3: TGTGCCTGGAGTGAGGAGGGCGCTGAGCAGTACTTC. Translation gives CAWSEEGAEQYF.

Only a few counts were recorded for this clone. V is TRBV5-8 and J is TRBJ2-3, with 13 bases aligning to TRBD2. The length of the CDR3 is 17 residues. Unmatched junction bases numbered 4, after V lost 3 bases and J lost 0 bases. Germline CDR1 and CDR2: SGHTS and YDEGEE. Here the CDR3 DNA reads TGTGCCAGCAGCTGGGGACTAGCGGGGCCCAGCACAGATACGCAGTATTTT. It translates to CASSWGLAGPSTDTQYF.

This rearrangement joins TRBV7-2 to TRBJ2-7, with unresolved D. CDR3 length: 14 amino acids. V lost 3 bases and J lost 3, with 12 bases in between. The germline gives CDR1 SGHTA, CDR2 FQGNSA. The CDR3, as DNA: TGTGCCAGCAGCTTCTCGGCAGGAATCTACGAGCAGTACTTC. It encodes CASSFSAGIYEQYF.

This clone was seen only once. The J gene is TRBJ1-2, the V gene TRBV5-4; 7 nucleotides align to TRBD1. Germline V gene lookup returns CDR1 SGHNT and CDR2 YYREEE (reference sequence). This CDR3 is 14 amino acids long. With 6 bases clipped from V and 2 bases from J, the junction kept 7 bases outside the gene matches. Here the CDR3 DNA reads TGTGCCAGCACCACCGGACAGGAGAACTATGGCTACACCTTC. It encodes CASTTGQENYGYTF.

The V and J genes are TRBV12-5 and TRBJ2-3, with D uncertain. Germline-derived CDR1 and CDR2 are LGHNT and FRNRAP. This CDR3 spans 13 amino acids. The V gene lost 1 base and the J gene lost 5 bases, with 7 bases spanning the gap. The CDR3: CASGLATVDTQYF. For the CDR3, the DNA is TGTGCTAGTGGTTTGGCCACAGTAGATACGCAGTATTTT.

In DNA form, the CDR3 reads TGCAGCGTTGAAGGTGCGAGTCAGGGCGGCTCCATATATTTT. This gives the protein CSVEGASQGGSIYF. The genes are TRBV29-1 and TRBJ1-3; maybe TRBD1 (5 bases). The V and J ends lost 1 base and 11 bases respectively, with 18 bases between them. In germline, CDR1 is SQVTM, CDR2 ANQGSEA. The CDR3 spans 14 residues.

Concerning this clone itself: Germline is not matched at one junction end, which may reflect a read error. The rearrangement links TRBV2 to TRBJ2-7; TRBD2 matches at 10 bases. CDR1 is SNHLY and CDR2 is FYNNEI in the germline V gene. This CDR3 spans 11 amino acids. The chain's CDR3 is CASREREGQEF. As DNA, the CDR3 is TGTGCCAGCAGGGAGCGGGAGGGCCAGGAGTTC.

The chain couples TRBV27 to TRBJ2-5; 12 positions agree with TRBD1. The germline CDR1 and CDR2 sequences are MNHEY and SMNVEV (reference sequence). CDR3 size: 19 residues. The V gene end was trimmed by 2 bases and the J gene end by 4 bases; junction bases not matched to a gene: 14. The chain's CDR3 is CASSLAPEGTGGLRETQYF. The CDR3 DNA follows: TGTGCCAGCAGTTTAGCCCCGGAGGGGACAGGGGGCCTCCGAGAGACCCAGTACTTC.

The rearrangement joins TRBV7-3 to TRBJ2-1; tentatively, D is TRBD2 (7 bases). This CDR3 has 16 residues. Germline V gene sequence: CDR1 SGHTA, CDR2 FQGTGA. Trimming took off 1 base at V and 10 bases at J, with 20 bases between the two ends. The CDR3 nucleotides are TGTGCCAGCAGCTTAAATGGGGGGGCCATGATAGGGGAGCAGTTCTTC. Protein sequence: CASSLNGGAMIGEQFF.

This chain joins TRBV6-6 and TRBJ2-7; TRBD1 is a possible D gene (6 bases). Germline V CDR1 and CDR2: MNHNY, SVGAGI (reference sequence). This CDR3 is built from 12 residues. The V end was cut by 6 bases, the J end by 2 bases, with 8 bases between. The CDR3 loop reads CASSAGAYEQYF. The CDR3 DNA sequence: TGTGCCAGCAGCGCAGGGGCCTACGAGCAGTACTTC.

CDR3: CASTTQGKFGGYTF. The CDR3 DNA follows: TGTGCCAGCACCACCCAGGGGAAATTTGGTGGCTACACCTTC. The V call is TRBV27, the J call TRBJ1-2; perhaps TRBD1 as D (6 bases). Trimming removed 7 bases at V and 7 bases at J, with 19 bases between. The CDR3 covers 14 residues. Germline loops: CDR1 MNHEY, CDR2 SMNVEV (reference sequence).